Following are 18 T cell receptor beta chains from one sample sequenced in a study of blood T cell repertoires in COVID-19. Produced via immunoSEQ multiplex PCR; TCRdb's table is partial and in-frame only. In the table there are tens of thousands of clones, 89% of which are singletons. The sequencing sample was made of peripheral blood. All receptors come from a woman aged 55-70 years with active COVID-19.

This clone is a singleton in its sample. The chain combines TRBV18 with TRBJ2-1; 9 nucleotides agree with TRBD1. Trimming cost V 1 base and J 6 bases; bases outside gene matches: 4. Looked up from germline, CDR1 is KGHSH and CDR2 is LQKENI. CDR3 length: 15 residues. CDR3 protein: CASSPRTGVGNEQFF. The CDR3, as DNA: TGTGCCAGCTCACCACGGACAGGGGTTGGCAATGAGCAGTTCTTC.

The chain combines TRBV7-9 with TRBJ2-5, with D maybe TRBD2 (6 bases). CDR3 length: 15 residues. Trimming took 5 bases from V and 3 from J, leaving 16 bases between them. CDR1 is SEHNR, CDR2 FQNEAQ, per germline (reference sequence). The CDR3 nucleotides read TGTGCCAGCAGCCGCGGCCAGGGCGGGGAAGAGACCCAGTACTTC. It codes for CASSRGQGGEETQYF.

The CDR3 reads CASSAPPGQGNQETQYF. In DNA, the CDR3 is TGTGCCAGTAGTGCACCGCCGGGACAGGGTAATCAAGAGACCCAGTACTTC. This sequence joins TRBV19 and TRBJ2-5, with TRBD1 matching over 9 bases. V was clipped by 5 bases and J by 2 bases; unmatched bases: 12. The germline CDR1 and CDR2 sequences are LNHDA and SQIVND (reference sequence). CDR3 length: 17 residues. Drawing the rest from reference TRBV19 and TRBJ2-5, the complete variable domain is DGGITQSPKYLFRKEGQNVTLSCEQNLNHDAMYWYRQDPGQGLRLIYYSQIVNDFQKGDIAEGYSVSREKKESFPLTVTSAQKNPTAFYLCASSAPPGQGNQETQYFGPGTRLLVL.

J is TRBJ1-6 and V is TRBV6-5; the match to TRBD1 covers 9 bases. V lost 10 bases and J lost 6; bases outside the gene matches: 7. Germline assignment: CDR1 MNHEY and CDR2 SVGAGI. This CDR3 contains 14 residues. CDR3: CAIREDRGNSPLHF. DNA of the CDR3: TGTGCCATCAGGGAGGACAGGGGTAATTCACCCCTCCACTTT.

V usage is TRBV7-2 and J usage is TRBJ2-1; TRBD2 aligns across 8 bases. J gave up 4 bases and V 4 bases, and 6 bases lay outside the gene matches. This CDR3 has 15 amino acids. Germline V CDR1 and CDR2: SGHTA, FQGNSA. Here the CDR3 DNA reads TGTGCCAGCAGCTCCGGGCCGGGGGGGTACAATGAGCAGTTCTTC. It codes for CASSSGPGGYNEQFF.

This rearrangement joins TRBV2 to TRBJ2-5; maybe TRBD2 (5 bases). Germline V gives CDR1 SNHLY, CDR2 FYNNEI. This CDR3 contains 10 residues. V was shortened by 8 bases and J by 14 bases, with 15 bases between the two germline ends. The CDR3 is CASGVDSSYF. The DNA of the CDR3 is TGTGCCAGCGGGGTGGACTCATCTTACTTC.

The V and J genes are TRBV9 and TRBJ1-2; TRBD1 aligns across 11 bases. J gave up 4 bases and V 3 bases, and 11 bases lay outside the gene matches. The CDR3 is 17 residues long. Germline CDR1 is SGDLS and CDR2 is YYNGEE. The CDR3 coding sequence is TGTGCCAGCAGCGCCGCCCGGACAGGGGGCAACCTCTATGGCTACACCTTC. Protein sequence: CASSAARTGGNLYGYTF.

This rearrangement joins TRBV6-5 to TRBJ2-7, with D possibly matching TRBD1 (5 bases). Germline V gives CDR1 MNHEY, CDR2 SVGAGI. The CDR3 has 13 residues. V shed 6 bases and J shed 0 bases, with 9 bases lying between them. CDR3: CASSQGSSYEQYF. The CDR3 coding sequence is TGTGCCAGCAGCCAGGGTAGCTCCTACGAGCAGTACTTC.

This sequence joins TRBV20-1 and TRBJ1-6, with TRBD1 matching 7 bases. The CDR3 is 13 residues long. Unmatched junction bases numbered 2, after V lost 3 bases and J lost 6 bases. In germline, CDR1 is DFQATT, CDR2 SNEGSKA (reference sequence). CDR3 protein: CSASEGANSPLHF. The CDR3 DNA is TGCAGTGCTAGTGAGGGGGCTAATTCACCCCTCCACTTT.

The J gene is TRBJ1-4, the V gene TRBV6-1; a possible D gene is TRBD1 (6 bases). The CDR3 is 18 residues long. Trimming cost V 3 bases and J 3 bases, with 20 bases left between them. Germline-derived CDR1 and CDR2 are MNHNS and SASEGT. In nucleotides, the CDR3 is TGTGCCAGCAGTGAGGGCGGGGGCCCCGGCGCGGCTAATGAAAAACTGTTTTTT. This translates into CASSEGGGPGAANEKLFF.

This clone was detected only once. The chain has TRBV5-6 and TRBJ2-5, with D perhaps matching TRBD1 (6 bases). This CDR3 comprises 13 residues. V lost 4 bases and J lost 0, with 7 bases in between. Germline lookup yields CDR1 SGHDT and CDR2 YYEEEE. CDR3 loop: CASSHRDQETQYF. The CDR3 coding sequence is TGTGCCAGCAGCCACAGGGACCAAGAGACCCAGTACTTC.

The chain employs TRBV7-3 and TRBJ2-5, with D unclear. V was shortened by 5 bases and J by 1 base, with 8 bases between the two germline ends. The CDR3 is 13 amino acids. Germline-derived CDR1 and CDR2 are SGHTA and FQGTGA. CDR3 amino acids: CASSPGFQETQYF. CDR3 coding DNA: TGTGCCAGCAGCCCCGGGTTCCAAGAGACCCAGTACTTC.

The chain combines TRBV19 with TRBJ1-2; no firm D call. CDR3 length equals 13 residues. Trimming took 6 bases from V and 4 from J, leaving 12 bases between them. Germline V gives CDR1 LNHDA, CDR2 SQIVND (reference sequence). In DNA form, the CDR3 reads TGTGCCAGTAGGCCGGAAAGAGGCTATGGCTACACCTTC. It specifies CASRPERGYGYTF.

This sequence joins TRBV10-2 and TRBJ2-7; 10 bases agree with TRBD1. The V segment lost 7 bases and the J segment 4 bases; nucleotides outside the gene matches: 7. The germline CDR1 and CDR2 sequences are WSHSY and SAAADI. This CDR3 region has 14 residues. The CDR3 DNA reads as TGCGCCAGCATGCCGGGACAGGGGCGTTACGAGCAGTACTTC. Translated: CASMPGQGRYEQYF.

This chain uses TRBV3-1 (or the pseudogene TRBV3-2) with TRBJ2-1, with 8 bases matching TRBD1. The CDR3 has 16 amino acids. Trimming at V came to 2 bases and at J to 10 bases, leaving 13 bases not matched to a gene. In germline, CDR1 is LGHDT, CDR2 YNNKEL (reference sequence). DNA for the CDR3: TGTGCCAGCAGCCAACAGGGCGCGGGGAGGACAGGGGAGCAGTTCTTC. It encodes CASSQQGAGRTGEQFF.

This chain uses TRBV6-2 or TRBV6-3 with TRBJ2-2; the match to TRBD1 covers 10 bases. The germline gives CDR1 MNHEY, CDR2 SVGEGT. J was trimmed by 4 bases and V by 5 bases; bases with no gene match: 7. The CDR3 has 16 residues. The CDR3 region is CASSETGQGSTGELFF. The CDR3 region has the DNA TGTGCCAGCAGTGAGACGGGACAGGGGAGCACCGGGGAGCTGTTTTTT.

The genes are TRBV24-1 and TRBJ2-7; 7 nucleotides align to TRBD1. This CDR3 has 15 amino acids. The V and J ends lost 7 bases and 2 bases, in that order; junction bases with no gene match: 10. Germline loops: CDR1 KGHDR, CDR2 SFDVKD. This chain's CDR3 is CATSSRDRMTYEQYF. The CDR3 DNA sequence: TGTGCCACCAGCTCCCGGGACAGAATGACCTACGAGCAGTACTTC.

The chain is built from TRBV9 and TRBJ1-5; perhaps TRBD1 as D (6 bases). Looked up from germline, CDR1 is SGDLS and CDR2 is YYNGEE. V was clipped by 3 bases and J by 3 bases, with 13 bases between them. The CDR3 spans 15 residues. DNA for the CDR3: TGTGCCAGCAGCGCCAATACAGGGAACAATCAGCCCCAGCATTTT. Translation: CASSANTGNNQPQHF.